The 17 T cell receptor beta chains below all came from one sample that was sequenced in a study of blood T cell repertoires in COVID-19. Produced via immunoSEQ multiplex PCR; TCRdb's table is partial and in-frame only. The sample includes 150,000 to 250,000 clones, around 94% of them seen just once. Sequencing used peripheral blood. The receptors come from a man younger than 40 with COVID-19, enrolled during active disease.

The chain employs TRBV18 and TRBJ1-2, with TRBD1 as a possible D gene (5 bases). Trimming shortened V by 2 bases and J by 7 bases, and 14 bases separated the two germline ends. Germline V gene lookup returns CDR1 KGHSH and CDR2 LQKENI. The CDR3 runs 14 residues. Written as DNA, the CDR3 is TGTGCCAGCTCACCATTGGACAAGGTTGGTGGCTACACCTTC. Its protein is CASSPLDKVGGYTF. Full variable domain (outside the CDR3, taken from reference TRBV18 and TRBJ1-2): NAGVMQNPRHLVRRRGQEARLRCSPMKGHSHVYWYRQLPEEGLKFMVYLQKENIIDESGMPKERFSAEFPKEGPSILRIQQVVRGDSAAYFCASSPLDKVGGYTFGSGTRLTVV.

The chain recombines TRBV14 with TRBJ1-2, with D hard to call. V gave up 0 bases and J gave up 4 bases, with 21 bases separating them. The CDR3 totals 18 residues. Germline V lookup: CDR1 SGHDN, CDR2 FVKESK. CDR3 coding DNA: TGTGCCAGCAGCCAAGATCATGCCGCGAGCCGCTATACCTATGGCTACACCTTC. It encodes CASSQDHAASRYTYGYTF.

The chain uses TRBV19 and TRBJ1-6; D remains unclear. The V gene's germline CDR1 is LNHDA and CDR2 SQIVND (reference sequence). V was clipped by 3 bases and J by 4 bases, with 4 bases between them. CDR3 size: 13 residues. The CDR3 reads CASSIPYNSPLHF. CDR3 bases: TGTGCCAGTAGTATTCCTTATAATTCACCCCTCCACTTT.

CDR3 bases: TGTGCCAGCAGCTCAACGGACAGGGGGGAGACCCAGTACTTC. Protein: CASSSTDRGETQYF. The rearrangement links TRBV11-1 to TRBJ2-5, with TRBD1 identical over 10 bases. This CDR3 comprises 14 residues. The V segment lost 4 bases and the J segment 5 bases; nucleotides outside the gene matches: 4. The germline CDR1 and CDR2 sequences are SGHAT and FQDESV (reference sequence).

The chain has TRBV12-3 or TRBV12-4 and TRBJ1-1; D is unresolved. CDR3 length: 13 amino acids. Trimming removed 4 bases from V and 6 bases from J, with 12 bases in between. The CDR3 loop is CASSSPSPSEAFF. CDR3 sequence (DNA): TGTGCCAGCAGTTCCCCCTCTCCGTCTGAAGCTTTCTTT.

In DNA, the CDR3 is TGTGCCAGCAGCGATAGCGGGGCCAACTACAATGAGCAGTTCTTC. Its protein is CASSDSGANYNEQFF. The chain is built from TRBV9 and TRBJ2-1, with TRBD2 matching 8 bases. The CDR3 totals 15 residues. Germline V gives CDR1 SGDLS, CDR2 YYNGEE. The V segment lost 3 bases and the J segment 3 bases; nucleotides outside the gene matches: 5.

The gene calls are TRBV5-1 and TRBJ2-7; no firm D call. Looked up from germline, CDR1 is SGHRS and CDR2 is YFSETQ. This CDR3 comprises 15 residues. Deletions cut 4 bases from V and 3 bases from J, with 17 bases between. CDR3 sequence (DNA): TGCGCCAGCAGCCCCGGTCTTTTGAAAGACTACGAGCAGTACTTC. Translated: CASSPGLLKDYEQYF.

This chain uses TRBV7-2 with TRBJ1-4, with 7 positions matching TRBD1. Unmatched junction bases numbered 4, after V lost 6 bases and J lost 0 bases. The CDR3 is made up of 15 amino acids. Germline V lookup: CDR1 SGHTA, CDR2 FQGNSA. CDR3 coding DNA: TGTGCCAGCAGAAGGGACAGTTCAACTAATGAAAAACTGTTTTTT. This encodes CASRRDSSTNEKLFF.

CDR3 nucleotides: TGTGCCAGCAGCATACTAGCGGGGCTGTACAATGAGCAGTTCTTC. This sequence encodes CASSILAGLYNEQFF. The chain couples TRBV5-5 to TRBJ2-1, with TRBD2 identical over 10 bases. The CDR3 covers 15 residues. V trimming: 4 bases; J trimming: 4 bases; junction bases outside the gene matches: 5. The germline V gene has CDR1 SGHKS and CDR2 YYEKEE (reference sequence).

The J gene is TRBJ1-1, the V gene TRBV12-3 or TRBV12-4; no clear D. Trimming cost V 2 bases and J 8 bases, with 9 bases left between them. The CDR3 totals 12 residues. The CDR3 protein is CASSLIEREAFF. The CDR3 coding sequence is TGTGCCAGCAGTTTAATCGAGAGGGAAGCTTTCTTT.

The chain joins TRBV19 to TRBJ2-5; 11 nucleotides match TRBD1. Per the germline V gene, CDR1 is LNHDA and CDR2 is SQIVND (reference sequence). This CDR3 region has 16 residues. Trimming cost V 7 bases and J 5 bases; bases outside gene matches: 12. This CDR3 is CASKPQRTGGAETQYF. The CDR3 DNA reads as TGTGCCAGTAAACCCCAAAGGACAGGGGGCGCGGAGACCCAGTACTTC. The full variable domain, completed using reference TRBV19 and TRBJ2-5, is DGGITQSPKYLFRKEGQNVTLSCEQNLNHDAMYWYRQDPGQGLRLIYYSQIVNDFQKGDIAEGYSVSREKKESFPLTVTSAQKNPTAFYLCASKPQRTGGAETQYFGPGTRLLVL.

V is TRBV19 and J is TRBJ1-2; D unclear. The CDR3 runs to 12 residues. Germline loops: CDR1 LNHDA, CDR2 SQIVND (reference sequence). The V end was cut by 7 bases, the J end by 6 bases, with 12 bases between. CDR3 protein: CASNQQTDGYTF. The CDR3 bases are TGTGCCAGTAATCAGCAGACTGATGGCTACACCTTC.

A remark on this clone: Additional DNA sequences in this sample encode the identical CDR3. The rearrangement uses TRBV30 and TRBJ1-2; D unresolved. V lost 2 bases and J 6 bases, leaving 7 bases between the germline ends. The CDR3 loop spans 11 amino acids. The V gene's germline CDR1 is GTSNPN and CDR2 SVGIG (reference sequence). The CDR3, as DNA: TGTGCCTGGAGTCCCCTAGATGGCTACACCTTC. This translates into CAWSPLDGYTF.

The V and J genes are TRBV11-2 and TRBJ2-7, with 7 bases lining up with TRBD1. CDR1 and CDR2 from the germline V gene are SGHAT and FQNNGV. The ends lost 5 bases at V and 0 bases at J; junction bases unmatched: 7. There are 15 residues in the CDR3. CDR3 region: CASSRQGVPSYEQYF. The DNA of the CDR3 is TGTGCCAGCAGCCGACAGGGAGTACCCTCCTACGAGCAGTACTTC.

The chain uses TRBV15 and TRBJ2-7; 10 bases map to TRBD2. The CDR3 has 17 residues. Germline CDR1 and CDR2: LNHNV and YYDKDF (reference sequence). The V segment lost 3 bases and the J segment 5 bases; nucleotides outside the gene matches: 13. Here the CDR3 DNA reads TGTGCCACCAGCAGGGGTATACGTAGCGGGGGGCATAACGAGCAGTACTTC. The encoded protein is CATSRGIRSGGHNEQYF.

This chain connects TRBV10-3 to TRBJ1-2; weak D call: TRBD1 (6 bases). The CDR3 consists of 13 residues. Trimming left V 8 bases short and J 2 bases short, with 12 bases between. Germline CDR1 and CDR2: ENHRY and SYGVKD. The CDR3 coding sequence is TGTGCCATCGGGGGGGGGCCGAACTATGGCTACACCTTC. Residues: CAIGGGPNYGYTF.

V gene TRBV6-5 combines with J gene TRBJ1-1, with 9 bases matching TRBD1. The trim removed 6 bases at V and 1 base at J, leaving 3 bases unmatched. The germline gives CDR1 MNHEY, CDR2 SVGAGI. CDR3 length equals 14 residues. In DNA form, the CDR3 reads TGTGCCAGCAGGGGGACAGGGAGGAACACTGAAGCTTTCTTT. It codes for CASRGTGRNTEAFF.